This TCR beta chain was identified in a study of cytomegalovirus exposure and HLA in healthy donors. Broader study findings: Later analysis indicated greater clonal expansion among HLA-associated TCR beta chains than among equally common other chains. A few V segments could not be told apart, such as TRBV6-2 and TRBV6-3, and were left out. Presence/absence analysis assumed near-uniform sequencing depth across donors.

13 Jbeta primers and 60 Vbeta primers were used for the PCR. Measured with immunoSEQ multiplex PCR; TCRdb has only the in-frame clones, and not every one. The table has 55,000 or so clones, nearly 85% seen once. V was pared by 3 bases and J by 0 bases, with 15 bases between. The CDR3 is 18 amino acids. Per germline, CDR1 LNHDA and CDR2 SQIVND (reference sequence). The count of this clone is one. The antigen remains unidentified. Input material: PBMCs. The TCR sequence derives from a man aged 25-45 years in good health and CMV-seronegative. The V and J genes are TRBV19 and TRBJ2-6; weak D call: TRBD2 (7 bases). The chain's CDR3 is CASSIFGGPPSGANVLTF. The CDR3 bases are TGTGCCAGTAGTATCTTCGGGGGGCCACCCTCTGGGGCCAACGTCCTGACTTTC.